This TCR beta chain stems from a study of shared T cell receptors in the human thymus. TCRdb keeps only in-frame clones here, not all; method: immunoSEQ multiplex PCR. The table lists some 700,000 clones, approximately 85% of them singletons. CDR3 length: 16 amino acids. V was pared by 5 bases and J by 5 bases, with 9 bases of the junction left unmatched. The germline CDR1 and CDR2 sequences are SGHVS and FNYEAQ. A further study also used this sample, focusing on human thymus T cells. This second study says: The sample donors, healthy Finnish infants, were having corrective surgery for congenital heart defects. Repertoires from thymus and blood appeared to show biased V and J gene usage. What related research reported was that thymic repertoires overlapped highly among unrelated individuals.

The chain carries TRBV7-6 and TRBJ2-1, with 10 positions matching TRBD1. Specimen: thymocytes. This clonotype was obtained from a girl in the first two years of life with a congenital heart defect. CDR3 nucleotides: TGTGCCAGCAGCCCCCGGGACAGGGGAGATAACAATGAGCAGTTCTTC. Amino acid sequence: CASSPRDRGDNNEQFF.